These T cell receptor beta chains were read from a single sample in a study of preoperative IRX-2 immunotherapy in early breast cancer. Clones were read by immunoSEQ multiplex PCR, and TCRdb kept only the in-frame ones, dropping some. The top ten hold 3.2% of the sample, which has approximately 28,000 clones, approximately 83% seen once. The material was obtained from a patient treated with IRX-2 immunotherapy. The receptor source for this set is a human donor with breast cancer. Both conserved end residues are part of each CDR3. The D gene is left open where the match is weak. Clone size appears in some rows only: once, few, many, or a class for an expanded clone.

TRBV10-3	NA	NA	TRBJ2-3	CAISEEGQGGTDTQYF	TGTGCCATCAGTGAGGAGGGGCAGGGAGGCACAGATACGCAGTATTTT
TRBV11-3	NA	TRBD2	TRBJ2-1	CASSLGTSGLNEQFF	TGTGCCAGCAGCCTTGGGACTAGCGGATTGAATGAGCAGTTCTTC
TRBV6-8	NA	NA	TRBJ2-3	CASSYLPGPITDTQYF	TGTGCCAGCAGTTACCTGCCCGGCCCGATCACAGATACGCAGTATTTT
TRBV19	once	NA	TRBJ2-7	CASSTQTSSYEQYF	TGTGCCAGTAGTACTCAGACTAGCTCCTACGAGCAGTACTTC
TRBV28	NA	NA	TRBJ2-7	CATQTTGFREQYF	TGTGCCACCCAAACTACAGGGTTTCGGGAGCAGTACTTC
TRBV11-3	NA	TRBD1	TRBJ1-1	CASSYGTANTEAFF	TGTGCCAGCAGCTACGGGACAGCGAACACTGAAGCTTTCTTT
TRBV6-8	few	TRBD1	TRBJ1-5	CASTRQGAGNQPQHF	TGTGCCAGCACTCGACAGGGGGCCGGCAATCAGCCCCAGCATTTT
TRBV6-8	NA	NA	TRBJ1-5	CASSYSRMLMQPQHF	TGTGCCAGCAGTTACTCCAGGATGTTAATGCAGCCCCAGCATTTT
TRBV11-3	NA	NA	TRBJ2-2	CASSLRGPTGELFF	TGTGCCAGCAGCTTACGGGGGCCCACCGGGGAGCTGTTTTTT
TRBV11-3	NA	TRBD1	TRBJ1-1	CASSNSGQVNTEAFF	TGTGCCAGCAGCAACTCGGGACAGGTGAACACTGAAGCTTTCTTT
TRBV11-3	NA	NA	TRBJ2-7	CASSLGIGRSGISYEQYF	TGTGCCAGCAGCTTAGGAATAGGGCGGTCTGGGATCTCCTACGAGCAGTACTTC
TRBV6-8	NA	TRBD1	TRBJ2-7	CASSYSRDRETYEQYF	TGTGCCAGCAGTTACTCTCGGGACAGGGAAACCTACGAGCAGTACTTC
TRBV7-1	NA	NA	TRBJ2-5	CASTSWARETQYF	TGTGCCAGCACTTCGTGGGCGAGGGAGACCCAGTACTTC
TRBV10-1	few	NA	TRBJ2-3	CASSTLCPGTQYF	TGCGCCAGCAGTACGCTTTGCCCGGGGACGCAGTATTTT
TRBV5-1	NA	NA	TRBJ1-2	CASSLMGRPRVEYGYTF	TGCGCCAGCAGCTTGATGGGACGCCCCCGCGTCGAGTATGGCTACACCTTC
TRBV23-1	NA	NA	TRBJ2-2	CASSQAARDTGELFF	TGCGCCAGCAGCCAAGCGGCGCGTGACACCGGGGAGCTGTTTTTT
TRBV30	NA	NA	TRBJ2-5	CAEGWGLGETQYF	TGTGCCGAAGGGTGGGGTTTAGGGGAGACCCAGTACTTC
TRBV29-1	NA	NA	TRBJ2-1	CSVATDLVEQFF	TGCAGCGTTGCGACAGATCTGGTTGAGCAGTTCTTC
TRBV30	NA	TRBD2	TRBJ2-1	CAWSRLAGGVSEQFF	TGTGCCTGGAGTAGACTAGCGGGAGGAGTGAGTGAGCAGTTCTTC
TRBV6-8	NA	NA	TRBJ1-6	CASSTRPYNSPLHF	TGTGCCAGCAGTACTCGGCCTTATAATTCACCCCTCCACTTT
TRBV30	NA	TRBD1	TRBJ2-5	CAWSATGGGETQYF	TGTGCCTGGAGTGCCACAGGGGGCGGGGAGACCCAGTACTTC
TRBV19	once	NA	TRBJ1-1	CASKRGGTEAFF	TGTGCCAGTAAGCGGGGCGGCACTGAAGCTTTCTTT
TRBV5-3	NA	NA	TRBJ2-7	CARSLGALPGSYEQYF	TGTGCCAGAAGCCTGGGGGCACTGCCTGGGTCCTACGAGCAGTACTTC
TRBV19	few	NA	TRBJ2-7	CASSSLTVSYEQYF	TGTGCCAGTAGTAGCCTGACAGTCTCCTACGAGCAGTACTTC
TRBV6-8	NA	NA	TRBJ1-1	CALGPATNTEAFF	TGTGCCCTAGGCCCGGCTACGAACACTGAAGCTTTCTTT
TRBV19	NA	NA	TRBJ1-2	CASSNRSGTRVFYGYTF	TGTGCCAGTTCCAATCGTTCCGGGACAAGAGTCTTCTATGGCTACACCTTC
TRBV28	NA	TRBD2	TRBJ2-7	CATSSGLAGFFEQYF	TGTGCCACCTCTTCGGGACTAGCCGGTTTTTTCGAGCAGTACTTC
TRBV11-3	NA	TRBD1	TRBJ2-5	CASSLTGAIQETQYF	TGTGCCAGCAGCTTAACAGGGGCGATACAAGAGACCCAGTACTTC
TRBV6-8	once	TRBD1	TRBJ2-1	CASSPQGAWNEQFF	TGTGCCAGCAGTCCACAGGGGGCATGGAATGAGCAGTTCTTC
TRBV19	NA	NA	TRBJ2-3	CASSSRGGRSTDTQYF	TGTGCCAGTAGTTCCCGGGGTGGGAGGAGCACAGATACGCAGTATTTT
TRBV7-6	NA	TRBD1	TRBJ2-1	CASSLTDRADEQFF	TGTGCCAGCAGCTTAACCGACAGGGCTGATGAGCAGTTCTTC
TRBV5-1	NA	NA	TRBJ2-1	CASSVSGSSYNEQFF	TGCGCCAGCAGCGTAAGCGGAAGCTCCTACAATGAGCAGTTCTTC
TRBV29-1	NA	NA	TRBJ2-1	CSVEDLDNEQFF	TGCAGCGTTGAAGATCTCGACAATGAGCAGTTCTTC
TRBV7-8	NA	TRBD1	TRBJ1-5	CASSPLGGTGATRNQPQHF	TGTGCCAGCAGCCCTCTAGGCGGGACAGGGGCGACCCGCAATCAGCCCCAGCATTTT
TRBV19	NA	TRBD1	TRBJ2-3	CASSWTGSTDTQYF	TGTGCCAGTAGTTGGACAGGTAGCACAGATACGCAGTATTTT
TRBV11-3	NA	TRBD1	TRBJ2-2	CASSSGTGGNTGELFF	TGTGCCAGCAGCTCGGGGACAGGGGGGAACACCGGGGAGCTGTTTTTT
TRBV5-1	NA	NA	TRBJ2-7	CASSLLGGRENYEQYF	TGCGCCAGCAGCTTGCTCGGTGGCAGGGAGAACTACGAGCAGTACTTC
TRBV11-3	few	NA	TRBJ1-4	CASSFQGDNEKLFF	TGTGCCAGCAGCTTTCAGGGAGATAATGAAAAACTGTTTTTT
TRBV6-8	NA	TRBD2	TRBJ2-7	CAISEGSGGYEQYF	TGTGCCATCAGCGAGGGTAGCGGGGGTTACGAGCAGTACTTC
TRBV6-1	NA	TRBD2	TRBJ2-2	CASSEGAGGGNTGELFF	TGTGCCAGCAGTGAAGGCGCGGGAGGTGGGAACACCGGGGAGCTGTTTTTT
TRBV15	NA	TRBD1	TRBJ1-6	CATSRGDRSNSPLHF	TGTGCCACCAGCAGAGGGGACAGGAGTAATTCACCCCTCCACTTT
TRBV11-3	NA	TRBD1	TRBJ2-3	CASSLGTGQGTDTQYF	TGTGCCAGCAGCTTAGGCACGGGACAGGGAACAGATACGCAGTATTTT
TRBV6-8	NA	TRBD1	TRBJ2-5	CASSYSGGLWETQYF	TGTGCCAGCAGTTACTCAGGGGGCCTGTGGGAGACCCAGTACTTC
TRBV11-3	NA	NA	TRBJ1-3	CASSTPSGTGNTIYF	TGTGCCAGCAGCACCCCCTCGGGGACTGGAAACACCATATATTTT
TRBV11-3	NA	NA	TRBJ2-7	CASSVVAGRYEQYF	TGTGCCAGCAGCGTAGTCGCGGGCCGCTACGAGCAGTACTTC
TRBV6-4	NA	NA	TRBJ2-3	CASSAKDTQYF	TGTGCCAGCAGTGCTAAGGATACGCAGTATTTT
TRBV19	NA	TRBD2	TRBJ2-1	CATRTSGARDNEQFF	TGTGCCACCCGGACTAGCGGGGCTAGGGACAATGAGCAGTTCTTC
TRBV7-1	NA	NA	TRBJ2-3	CASSSLPAPNTQYF	TGTGCCAGCAGCTCCCTACCGGCTCCGAATACGCAGTATTTT
TRBV19	NA	NA	TRBJ2-3	CASSMTLVGADTQYF	TGTGCCAGTAGTATGACCCTGGTAGGGGCAGATACGCAGTATTTT
TRBV11-3	once	NA	TRBJ2-7	CASSYYPREGSEQYF	TGTGCCAGCAGCTACTACCCCAGGGAAGGGAGCGAGCAGTACTTC
TRBV7-6	NA	NA	TRBJ1-2	CASSPRRDPDYGYTF	TGTGCCAGCAGCCCACGCCGGGACCCCGATTATGGCTACACCTTC
TRBV7-7	NA	TRBD2	TRBJ2-7	CASSLYSSGGPPSYEQYF	TGTGCCAGCAGCTTATATAGTAGCGGGGGGCCTCCTTCCTACGAGCAGTACTTC
TRBV30	NA	NA	TRBJ2-4	CAWSFENIQYF	TGTGCCTGGAGCTTTGAAAACATTCAGTACTTC
TRBV10-1	once	NA	TRBJ2-7	CASRNRVYEQYF	TGCGCCAGCAGGAACAGGGTGTACGAGCAGTACTTC
TRBV30	NA	TRBD1	TRBJ1-5	CAWSGRTGLSNQPQHF	TGTGCCTGGAGTGGAAGGACAGGGCTTTCCAATCAGCCCCAGCATTTT
TRBV15	NA	TRBD1	TRBJ2-1	CASSMPGQGSNEQFF	TGTGCCAGCAGCATGCCGGGACAGGGTAGCAATGAGCAGTTCTTC
TRBV6-8	NA	NA	TRBJ1-2	CASSYSGINYGYTF	TGTGCCAGCAGTTACTCAGGGATTAACTATGGCTACACCTTC
TRBV11-3	NA	NA	TRBJ1-1	CASSPKSGSSTEAFF	TGTGCCAGCAGCCCCAAGTCGGGTTCGAGCACTGAAGCTTTCTTT
TRBV11-3	NA	TRBD2	TRBJ2-2	CASSLELAANTGELFF	TGTGCCAGCAGCTTGGAGCTAGCGGCGAACACCGGGGAGCTGTTTTTT
TRBV6-8	NA	NA	TRBJ2-2	CASSQWTANTGELFF	TGTGCCAGCAGTCAGTGGACGGCCAACACCGGGGAGCTGTTTTTT